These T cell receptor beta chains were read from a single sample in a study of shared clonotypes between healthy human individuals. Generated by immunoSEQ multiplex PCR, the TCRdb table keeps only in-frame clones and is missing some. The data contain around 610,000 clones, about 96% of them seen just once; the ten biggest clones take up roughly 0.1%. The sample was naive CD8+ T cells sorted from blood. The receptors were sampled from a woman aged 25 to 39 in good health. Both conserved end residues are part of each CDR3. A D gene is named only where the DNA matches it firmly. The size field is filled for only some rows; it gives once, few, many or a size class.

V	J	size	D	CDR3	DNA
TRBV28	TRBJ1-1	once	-	CASSPVSPLTTSENTEAFF	TGTGCCAGCAGTCCCGTATCCCCTCTGACGACCAGTGAAAACACTGAAGCTTTCTTT
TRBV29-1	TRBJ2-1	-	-	CSVADSDNEQFF	TGCAGCGTGGCTGACTCAGACAATGAGCAGTTCTTC
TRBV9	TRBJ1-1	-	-	CASSEQVGLNTEAFF	TGTGCCAGCAGCGAGCAAGTTGGACTGAACACTGAAGCTTTCTTT
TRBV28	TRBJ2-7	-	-	CASSLTSSYEQYF	TGTGCCAGCAGTTTAACATCCTCCTACGAGCAGTACTTC
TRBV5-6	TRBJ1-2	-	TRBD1	CASSPRTGGPDYGYTF	TGTGCCAGCAGCCCTCGGACAGGGGGCCCAGACTATGGCTACACCTTC
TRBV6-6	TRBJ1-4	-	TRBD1	CASSMGQGRNEKLFF	TGTGCCAGCAGTATGGGACAGGGGCGTAATGAAAAACTGTTTTTT
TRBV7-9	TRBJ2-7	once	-	CASKEGEVYEQYF	TGTGCCAGCAAGGAGGGGGAGGTGTACGAGCAGTACTTC
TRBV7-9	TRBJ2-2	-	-	CASSPGRVYTGELFF	TGTGCCAGCAGCCCGGGGCGGGTGTACACCGGGGAGCTGTTTTTT
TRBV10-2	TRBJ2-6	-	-	CASLPGLPLSGANVLTF	TGCGCCAGCCTCCCAGGCCTACCCCTCTCTGGGGCCAACGTCCTGACTTTC
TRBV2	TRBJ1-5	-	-	CASSESLYSNQPQHF	TGTGCCAGCAGTGAGAGTCTATATAGCAATCAGCCCCAGCATTTT
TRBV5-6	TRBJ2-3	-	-	CASSPGNPTDTQYF	TGTGCCAGCAGCCCTGGGAACCCCACAGATACGCAGTATTTT
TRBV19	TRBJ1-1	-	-	CASSDSMRLRGPPNSGTEAFF	TGTGCCAGTAGCGACTCTATGAGGTTGCGAGGGCCCCCAAATTCGGGCACTGAAGCTTTCTTT
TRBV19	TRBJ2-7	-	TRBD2	CASSPGLASSSYEQYF	TGTGCCAGTAGTCCTGGACTAGCATCGAGCTCCTACGAGCAGTACTTC
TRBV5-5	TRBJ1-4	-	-	CASSLYRDGYNEKLFF	TGTGCCAGCAGCTTATACCGGGACGGATATAATGAAAAACTGTTTTTT
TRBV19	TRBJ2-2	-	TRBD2	CATERDFTGELFF	TGTGCCACCGAGCGGGATTTCACCGGGGAGCTGTTTTTT
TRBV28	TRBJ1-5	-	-	CASTLGGVGQPQHF	TGTGCCAGCACCTTGGGAGGGGTGGGTCAGCCCCAGCATTTT
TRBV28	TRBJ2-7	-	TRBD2	CAIREGRGTYEQYF	TGTGCGATACGGGAGGGCCGCGGTACCTACGAGCAGTACTTC
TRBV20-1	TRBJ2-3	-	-	CSAKLVDTQYF	TGCAGTGCCAAACTAGTCGACACGCAGTATTTT
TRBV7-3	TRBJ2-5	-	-	CASRLSALKKETQYF	TGTGCCAGCAGACTTTCCGCCCTTAAAAAAGAGACCCAGTACTTC
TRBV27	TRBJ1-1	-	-	CASSLGRGGGTEAFF	TGTGCCAGCAGTTTAGGGCGCGGTGGGGGCACTGAAGCTTTCTTT
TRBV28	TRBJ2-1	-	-	CASSPTGSSFYNEQFF	TGTGCCAGCAGTCCTACTGGATCCTCCTTCTACAATGAGCAGTTCTTC
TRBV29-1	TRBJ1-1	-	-	CSGQSTEAFF	TGCAGCGGGCAGAGCACTGAAGCTTTCTTT
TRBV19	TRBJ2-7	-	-	CASSIGTSYEQYF	TGTGCCAGTAGTATTGGGACTTCCTACGAGCAGTACTTC
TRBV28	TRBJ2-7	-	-	CASSLYIYTDEQYF	TGTGCCAGCAGTTTATATATCTACACCGACGAGCAGTACTTC
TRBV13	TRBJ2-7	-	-	CASSPRGANYEQYF	TGTGCCAGCAGCCCCCGGGGGGCGAACTACGAGCAGTACTTC
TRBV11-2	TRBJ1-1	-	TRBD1	CASSLGTLRDRGDTTEAFF	TGTGCCAGCAGCTTAGGAACACTCCGGGACAGGGGCGACACCACTGAAGCTTTCTTT
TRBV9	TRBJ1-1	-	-	CATQAVLNTEAFF	TGTGCCACCCAGGCGGTCCTGAACACTGAAGCTTTCTTT
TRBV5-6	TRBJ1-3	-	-	CASSLANTIYF	TGTGCCAGCAGCTTGGCAAACACCATATATTTT
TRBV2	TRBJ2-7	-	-	CASSKDRYEQYF	TGTGCCAGCAGTAAGGACAGATACGAGCAGTACTTC
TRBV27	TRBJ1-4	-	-	CASSLFFLANEKLFF	TGTGCCAGCAGTTTATTTTTCCTGGCTAATGAAAAACTGTTTTTT
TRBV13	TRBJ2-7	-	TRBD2	CASSLGQGRDEQYF	TGTGCCAGCAGCTTAGGCCAAGGGAGGGACGAGCAGTACTTC
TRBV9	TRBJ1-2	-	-	CASSADPMGGYTF	TGTGCCAGCAGCGCGGACCCTATGGGGGGCTACACCTTC
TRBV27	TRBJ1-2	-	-	CASSLYRGASDGYTF	TGTGCCAGCAGTTTATATCGGGGGGCCTCCGATGGCTACACCTTC
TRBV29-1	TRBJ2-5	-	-	CSVQQETQYF	TGCAGCGTACAGCAAGAGACCCAGTACTTC
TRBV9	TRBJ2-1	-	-	CASSVEGDEQFF	TGTGCCAGCAGCGTAGAGGGGGATGAGCAGTTCTTC
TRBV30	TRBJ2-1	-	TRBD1	CAWRIIPGQGRNEQFF	TGTGCCTGGAGGATTATCCCGGGACAGGGGCGCAATGAGCAGTTCTTC
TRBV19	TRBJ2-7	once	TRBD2	CASSIGLAANYEQYF	TGTGCCAGTAGTATCGGGCTAGCGGCTAACTACGAGCAGTACTTC
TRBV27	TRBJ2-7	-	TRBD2	CASTSGTGYEQYF	TGTGCTTCCACTAGCGGGACGGGATACGAGCAGTACTTC
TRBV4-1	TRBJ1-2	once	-	CASSQAPGITNYGYTF	TGCGCCAGCAGCCAAGCACCAGGCATTACTAACTATGGCTACACCTTC
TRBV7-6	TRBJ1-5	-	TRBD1	CASSPPWTGKKPQHF	TGTGCCAGCTCCCCCCCGTGGACAGGGAAAAAGCCCCAGCATTTT
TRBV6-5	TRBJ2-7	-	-	CASSYFISGPPDEQYF	TGTGCCAGCAGTTACTTCATATCGGGACCCCCGGACGAGCAGTACTTC